A single sample is the source of the 23 T cell receptor beta chains below, sequenced in a study of siplizumab effects on memory and regulatory T cells. Assay: immunoSEQ multiplex PCR; the TCRdb copy retains only in-frame clones and omits some. The data show under 110,000 clones, about nine tenths seen once. The sequencing input was non-Treg CD4+ T cells sorted from blood. All receptors derive from a human donor in good health.

The chain combines TRBV7-2 with TRBJ2-2; TRBD1 matches at 7 bases. Germline trimming cut 5 bases from V and 6 bases from J; bases unmatched to any gene: 12. The CDR3 consists of 16 residues. CDR1 SGHTA and CDR2 FQGNSA come from the germline V gene. CDR3 loop: CASSLRGQAAPGELFF. The CDR3 region has the DNA TGTGCCAGCAGCCTTAGAGGACAGGCAGCGCCCGGGGAGCTGTTTTTT.

V and J are TRBV10-3 and TRBJ1-5; 7 bases align to TRBD1. Per germline, CDR1 ENHRY and CDR2 SYGVKD. The trim removed 2 bases at V and 2 bases at J, leaving 3 bases unmatched. The CDR3 has 15 amino acids. This chain's CDR3 is CAISENRGGNQPQHF. DNA for the CDR3: TGTGCCATCAGTGAGAACAGGGGAGGCAATCAGCCCCAGCATTTT.

This clone occurred once. The J gene is TRBJ2-2, the V gene TRBV6-5; D gene uncertain. Trimming removed 6 bases at V and 4 bases at J, with 9 bases between. Germline loops: CDR1 MNHEY, CDR2 SVGAGI. The CDR3 extends over 13 amino acids. DNA for the CDR3: TGTGCCAGCAGATTACTGAGCACCGGGGAGCTGTTTTTT. Protein: CASRLLSTGELFF.

This clone was detected once. This rearrangement joins TRBV6-1 to TRBJ2-5; TRBD1 might be the D (5 bases). The V end was cut by 10 bases, the J end by 5 bases, with 11 bases between. There are 11 residues in the CDR3. Germline V CDR1 and CDR2: MNHNS, SASEGT. The CDR3 reads CATQGYETQYF. In nucleotides, the CDR3 is TGTGCCACTCAGGGTTACGAGACCCAGTACTTC.

This chain links TRBV10-2 with TRBJ2-1; 9 bases line up with TRBD2. CDR1 and CDR2 from the germline V gene are WSHSY and SAAADI. The CDR3 sequence is 13 residues long. V lost 6 bases to trimming and J lost 9 bases; unmatched junction nucleotides: 6. The CDR3 loop is CASRLAGAGEQFF. In nucleotides, the CDR3 is TGCGCCAGCAGGTTAGCGGGAGCTGGTGAGCAGTTCTTC.

This clone has only one observation. The chain links TRBV30 to TRBJ1-4, with a tentative D call TRBD1 (5 bases). CDR1 is GTSNPN and CDR2 is SVGIG in the germline V gene (reference sequence). The CDR3 length is 15 residues. Trimming removed 1 base at V and 6 bases at J, with 15 bases between. CDR3: CAWSGQGPFDEKLFF. The CDR3, as DNA: TGTGCCTGGAGTGGGCAGGGACCTTTCGATGAAAAACTGTTTTTT.

This clone was picked up one time. This rearrangement joins TRBV12-5 to TRBJ1-3, with a possible D match to TRBD1 (5 bases). CDR1 is LGHNT, CDR2 FRNRAP, per germline. The CDR3 has 13 amino acids. V lost 6 bases and J 3 bases, leaving 9 bases between the germline ends. For the CDR3, the DNA is TGTGCTAGTGGACGGACAAATGGAAACACCATATATTTT. It translates to CASGRTNGNTIYF.

This clone appeared a few times. The V call is TRBV20-1, the J call TRBJ1-2; D uncertain. The CDR3 spans 11 residues. Trimming stripped 4 bases from V and 5 bases from J, with 8 bases between. Germline values: CDR1 DFQATT, CDR2 SNEGSKA (reference sequence). CDR3 region: CSANLIYGYTF. Here the CDR3 DNA reads TGCAGTGCTAACCTCATTTATGGCTACACCTTC.

The chain employs TRBV4-2 and TRBJ1-5, with 7 nucleotides matching TRBD1. This CDR3 spans 18 amino acids. The trim removed 1 base at V and 0 bases at J, leaving 9 bases unmatched. CDR1 is LGHNA, CDR2 YNFKEQ, per germline. CDR3: CASSQVGDSRYSNQPQHF. CDR3 nucleotide sequence: TGTGCCAGCAGCCAAGTCGGGGACAGCCGATATAGCAATCAGCCCCAGCATTTT.

V usage is TRBV9 and J usage is TRBJ2-1; D is possibly TRBD2 (6 bases). The germline V and J ends were trimmed by 2 bases and 9 bases, with 9 bases remaining between them. CDR1 and CDR2 (germline): SGDLS, YYNGEE. The CDR3 is 12 amino acids. The CDR3 loop is CASSVGEAEQFF. The CDR3, as DNA: TGTGCCAGCAGCGTTGGGGAGGCTGAGCAGTTCTTC. The full variable domain, completed using reference TRBV9 and TRBJ2-1, is DSGVTQTPKHLITATGQRVTLRCSPRSGDLSVYWYQQSLDQGLQFLIQYYNGEERAKGNILERFSAQQFPDLHSELNLSSLELGDSALYFCASSVGEAEQFFGPGTRLTVL.

The chain couples TRBV12-5 to TRBJ2-2; no clear D gene. The germline V gene has CDR1 LGHNT and CDR2 FRNRAP. Trimming took 2 bases from V and 3 from J, leaving 4 bases between them. This CDR3 spans 13 amino acids. The CDR3 sequence is CASGLIYTGELFF. The CDR3 region has the DNA TGTGCTAGTGGTTTGATTTACACCGGGGAGCTGTTTTTT. Full variable domain (remainder filled in from reference TRBV12-5 and TRBJ2-2): DARVTQTPRHKVTEMGQEVTMRCQPILGHNTVFWYRQTMMQGLELLAYFRNRAPLDDSGMPKDRFSAEMPDATLATLKIQPSEPRDSAVYFCASGLIYTGELFFGEGSRLTVL.

J is TRBJ1-2 and V is TRBV29-1; TRBD1 is a possible D gene (5 bases). The CDR3 is made up of 14 amino acids. The V gene lost 4 bases and the J gene lost 0 bases, with 12 bases spanning the gap. Per the germline V gene, CDR1 is SQVTM and CDR2 is ANQGSEA. The CDR3 coding sequence is TGCAGCGTTGTACAGGACTCAGCTAACTATGGCTACACCTTC. Its protein is CSVVQDSANYGYTF.

The chain has TRBV9 and TRBJ2-3; 8 bases match TRBD2. The J segment lost 2 bases and the V segment lost 4 bases, leaving 3 bases of the junction unmatched. This CDR3 comprises 14 residues. CDR1 SGDLS and CDR2 YYNGEE come from the germline V gene. DNA of the CDR3: TGTGCCAGCAGCCCGGGACTAGTCACAGATACGCAGTATTTT. It codes for CASSPGLVTDTQYF.

The rearrangement links TRBV6-1 to TRBJ2-7; a weak D match, TRBD1 (7 bases). CDR1 is MNHNS and CDR2 is SASEGT in the germline V gene. Trimming shortened V by 8 bases and J by 4 bases, and 18 bases separated the two germline ends. There are 14 residues in the CDR3. The CDR3 nucleotides read TGTGCCAGCCGCCCCGCAGGGGGGATTTACGAGCAGTACTTC. This translates into CASRPAGGIYEQYF.

The chain employs TRBV4-1 and TRBJ2-2, with 7 positions matching TRBD2. The germline gives CDR1 MGHRA, CDR2 YSYEKL. V gave up 1 base and J gave up 2 bases; unmatched junction bases: 7. CDR3 length equals 17 residues. The CDR3 nucleotides are TGCGCCAGCAGCCAAGTGGGGACTATTATAAACACCGGGGAGCTGTTTTTT. It yields the protein CASSQVGTIINTGELFF.

The rearrangement uses TRBV14 and TRBJ2-7, with D possibly being TRBD1 (6 bases). V shed 3 bases and J shed 3 bases, with 18 bases lying between them. The CDR3 runs 16 residues. Germline CDR1 is SGHDN and CDR2 is FVKESK. The CDR3 DNA reads as TGTGCCAGCAGCCAGGGGAGACAGGTGGAAGGCTACGAGCAGTACTTC. Amino acid sequence: CASSQGRQVEGYEQYF.

The V and J genes are TRBV14 and TRBJ1-2; tentatively, D is TRBD1 (5 bases). The CDR3 consists of 13 residues. Germline CDR1 and CDR2: SGHDN and FVKESK. Trimming left V 4 bases short and J 7 bases short, with 13 bases between. In DNA, the CDR3 is TGTGCCAGCAGCCTACAGGAGTTTAGTGGCTACACCTTC. Translating gives CASSLQEFSGYTF. Variable domain in full (rest from reference TRBV14 and TRBJ1-2): EAGVTQFPSHSVIEKGQTVTLRCDPISGHDNLYWYRRVMGKEIKFLLHFVKESKQDESGMPNNRFLAERTGGTYSTLKVQPAELEDSGVYFCASSLQEFSGYTFGSGTRLTVV.

This chain links TRBV27 with TRBJ2-1; 9 bases align to TRBD2. CDR3 length equals 15 residues. Germline CDR1 is MNHEY and CDR2 is SMNVEV (reference sequence). J gave up 0 bases and V 6 bases, and 3 bases lay outside the gene matches. CDR3 sequence reads: CASSLAGSSYNEQFF. In nucleotides, the CDR3 is TGTGCCAGCAGCCTAGCGGGGAGCTCCTACAATGAGCAGTTCTTC.

The chain recombines TRBV6-5 with TRBJ1-6; D uncertain. V was pared by 8 bases and J by 7 bases, with 15 bases between. Germline V gene data show CDR1 as MNHEY and CDR2 as SVGAGI. The CDR3 contains 14 residues. CDR3 protein: CASSGTRTNSPLHF. The CDR3 nucleotides are TGTGCCAGCTCGGGTACACGAACCAATTCACCCCTCCACTTT.

The J gene is TRBJ2-2, the V gene TRBV9; no definite D call. The V gene's germline CDR1 is SGDLS and CDR2 YYNGEE. This CDR3 has 14 residues. V was shortened by 0 bases and J by 2 bases, with 5 bases between the two germline ends. CDR3 sequence reads: CASSVVVNTGELFF. Written as DNA, the CDR3 is TGTGCCAGCAGCGTAGTCGTTAACACCGGGGAGCTGTTTTTT. Together with reference TRBV9 and TRBJ2-2, the CDR3 gives the full variable domain: DSGVTQTPKHLITATGQRVTLRCSPRSGDLSVYWYQQSLDQGLQFLIQYYNGEERAKGNILERFSAQQFPDLHSELNLSSLELGDSALYFCASSVVVNTGELFFGEGSRLTVL.

The CDR3 DNA is TGCGCCAGCAGCTCAGTACCATCCCCTAGCGGGAGGGCAGATACGCAGTATTTT. It translates to CASSSVPSPSGRADTQYF. The chain carries TRBV5-1 and TRBJ2-3, with 12 nucleotides matching TRBD2. V lost 3 bases, J lost 4 bases, and 12 bases stayed unmatched. Germline loops: CDR1 SGHRS, CDR2 YFSETQ. CDR3 length equals 18 residues. Based on the CDR3 plus reference TRBV5-1 and TRBJ2-3, the full variable domain is KAGVTQTPRYLIKTRGQQVTLSCSPISGHRSVSWYQQTPGQGLQFLFEYFSETQRNKGNFPGRFSGRQFSNSRSEMNVSTLELGDSALYLCASSSVPSPSGRADTQYFGPGTRLTVL.

The chain joins TRBV4-3 to TRBJ1-5, with TRBD1 as a possible D gene (6 bases). Germline lookup yields CDR1 LGHNA and CDR2 YSLEER. Trimming removed 6 bases at V and 7 bases at J, with 22 bases between. This CDR3 contains 16 residues. The CDR3 loop reads CASSRGRGGSSQPQHF. CDR3 DNA: TGCGCCAGCAGTCGGGGCCGGGGGGGCTCTAGCCAGCCCCAGCATTTT.

This chain uses TRBV6-6 with TRBJ1-5; D uncertain. Germline CDR1 is MNHNY and CDR2 is SVGAGI (reference sequence). This CDR3 is built from 13 residues. V lost 2 bases and J 7 bases, leaving 9 bases between the germline ends. The CDR3 loop is CASSYIPEQPQHF. The CDR3 DNA sequence: TGTGCCAGCAGTTACATCCCGGAACAGCCCCAGCATTTT.